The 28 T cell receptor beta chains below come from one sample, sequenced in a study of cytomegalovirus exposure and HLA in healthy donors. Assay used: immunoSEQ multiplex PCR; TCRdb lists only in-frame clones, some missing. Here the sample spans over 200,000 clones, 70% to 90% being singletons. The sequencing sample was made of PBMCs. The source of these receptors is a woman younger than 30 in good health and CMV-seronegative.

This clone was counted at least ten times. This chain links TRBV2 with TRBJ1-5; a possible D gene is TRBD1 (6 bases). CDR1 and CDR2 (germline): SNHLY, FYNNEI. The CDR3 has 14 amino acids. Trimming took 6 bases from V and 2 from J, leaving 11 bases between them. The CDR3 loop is CASSRTDRNQPQHF. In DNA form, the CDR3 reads TGTGCCAGCAGCCGGACAGATCGCAATCAGCCCCAGCATTTT.

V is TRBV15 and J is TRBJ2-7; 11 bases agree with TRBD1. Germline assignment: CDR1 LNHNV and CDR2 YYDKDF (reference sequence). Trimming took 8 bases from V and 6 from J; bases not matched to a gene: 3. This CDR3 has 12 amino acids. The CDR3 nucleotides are TGTGCCACCCGGACAGGGGGCGCCGAGCAGTACTTC. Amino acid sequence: CATRTGGAEQYF.

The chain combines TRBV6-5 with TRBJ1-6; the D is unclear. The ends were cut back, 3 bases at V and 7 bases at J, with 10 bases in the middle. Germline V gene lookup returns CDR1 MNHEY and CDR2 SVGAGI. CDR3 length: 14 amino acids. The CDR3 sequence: CASSYLGVNSPLHF. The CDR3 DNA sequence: TGTGCCAGCAGTTATTTGGGTGTCAATTCACCCCTCCACTTT.

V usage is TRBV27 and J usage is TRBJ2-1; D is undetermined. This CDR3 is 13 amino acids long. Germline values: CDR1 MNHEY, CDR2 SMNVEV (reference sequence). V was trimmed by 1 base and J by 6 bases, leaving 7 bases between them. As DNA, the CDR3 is TGTGCCAGCAGTTTATTATCCCCCAATGAGCAGTTCTTC. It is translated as CASSLLSPNEQFF.

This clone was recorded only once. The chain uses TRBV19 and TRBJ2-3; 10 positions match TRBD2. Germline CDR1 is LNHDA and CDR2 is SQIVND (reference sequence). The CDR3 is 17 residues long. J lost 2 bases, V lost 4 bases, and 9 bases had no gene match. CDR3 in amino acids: CASSKGTLAGVTDTQYF. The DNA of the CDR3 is TGTGCCAGTAGTAAGGGGACCCTAGCGGGGGTCACAGATACGCAGTATTTT.

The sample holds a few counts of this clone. The CDR3 DNA is TGTGCCAGCAGCGTAGCTACCTCCTACAATGAGCAGTTCTTC. Its translation: CASSVATSYNEQFF. The rearrangement links TRBV9 to TRBJ2-1; no firm D call. V was shortened by 0 bases and J by 0 bases, with 4 bases between the two germline ends. The CDR3 length is 14 residues. Germline lookup yields CDR1 SGDLS and CDR2 YYNGEE.

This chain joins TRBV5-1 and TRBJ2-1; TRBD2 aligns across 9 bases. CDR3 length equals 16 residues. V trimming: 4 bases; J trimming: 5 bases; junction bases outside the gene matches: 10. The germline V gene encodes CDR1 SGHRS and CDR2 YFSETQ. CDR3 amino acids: CASSPSGTSNDNEQFF. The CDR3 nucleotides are TGCGCCAGCAGCCCCAGCGGGACTAGCAACGACAATGAGCAGTTCTTC.

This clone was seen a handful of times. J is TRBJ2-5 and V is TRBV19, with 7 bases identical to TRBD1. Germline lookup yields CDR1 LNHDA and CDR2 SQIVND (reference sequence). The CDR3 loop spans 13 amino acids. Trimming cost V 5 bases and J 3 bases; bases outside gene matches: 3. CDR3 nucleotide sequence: TGTGCCAGTAGTGAAGACAGGGAAGAGACCCAGTACTTC. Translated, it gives CASSEDREETQYF.

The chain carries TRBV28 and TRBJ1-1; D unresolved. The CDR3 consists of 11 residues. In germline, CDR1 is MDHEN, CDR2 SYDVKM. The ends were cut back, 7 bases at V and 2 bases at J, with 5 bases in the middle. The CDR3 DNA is TGTGCCAGCAATAGTAACACTGAAGCTTTCTTT. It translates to CASNSNTEAFF.

The CDR3 loop is CASSEVETQYF. The CDR3 nucleotides are TGCGCCAGCAGTGAGGTGGAGACCCAGTACTTC. The chain has TRBV10-2 and TRBJ2-5; no firm D call. Trimming took off 2 bases at V and 5 bases at J, with 3 bases between the two ends. CDR1 is WSHSY, CDR2 SAAADI, per germline. This CDR3 has 11 residues.

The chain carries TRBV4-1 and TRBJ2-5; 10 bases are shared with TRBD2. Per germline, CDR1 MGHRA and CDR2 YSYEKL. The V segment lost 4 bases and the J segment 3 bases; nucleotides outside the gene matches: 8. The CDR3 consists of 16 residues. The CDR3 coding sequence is TGCGCCAGCAGCCGGACACTAGCGGGAACGAAAGAGACCCAGTACTTC. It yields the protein CASSRTLAGTKETQYF.

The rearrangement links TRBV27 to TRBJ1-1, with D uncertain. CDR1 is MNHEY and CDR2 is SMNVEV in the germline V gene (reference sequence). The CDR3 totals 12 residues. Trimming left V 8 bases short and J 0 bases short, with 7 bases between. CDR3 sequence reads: CASGSMNTEAFF. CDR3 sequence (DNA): TGTGCCAGCGGCAGCATGAACACTGAAGCTTTCTTT.

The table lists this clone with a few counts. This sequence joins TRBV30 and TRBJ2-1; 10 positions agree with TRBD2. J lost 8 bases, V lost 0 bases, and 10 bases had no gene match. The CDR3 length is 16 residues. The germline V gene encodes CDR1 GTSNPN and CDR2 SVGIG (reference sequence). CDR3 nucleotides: TGTGCCTGGAGTGTAGCGGGGGGGCCTAAGATAGATGAGCAGTTCTTC. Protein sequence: CAWSVAGGPKIDEQFF.

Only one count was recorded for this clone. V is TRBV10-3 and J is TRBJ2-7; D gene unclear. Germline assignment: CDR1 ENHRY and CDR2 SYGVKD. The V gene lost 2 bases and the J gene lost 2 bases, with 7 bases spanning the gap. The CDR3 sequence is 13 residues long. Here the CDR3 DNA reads TGTGCCATCAGTGAGAGGCGGCCCTACGAGCAGTACTTC. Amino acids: CAISERRPYEQYF.

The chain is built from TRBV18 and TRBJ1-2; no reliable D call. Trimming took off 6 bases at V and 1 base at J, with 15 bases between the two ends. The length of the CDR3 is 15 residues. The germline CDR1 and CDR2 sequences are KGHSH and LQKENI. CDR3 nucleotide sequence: TGTGCCAGCTCCCCGCGGCAGCGAGATAACTATGGCTACACCTTC. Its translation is CASSPRQRDNYGYTF.

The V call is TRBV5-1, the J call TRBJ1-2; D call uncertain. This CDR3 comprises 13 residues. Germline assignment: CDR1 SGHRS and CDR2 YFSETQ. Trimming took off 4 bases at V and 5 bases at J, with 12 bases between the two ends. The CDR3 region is CASSPPGRYGYTF. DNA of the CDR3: TGCGCCAGCAGCCCCCCCGGTAGGTATGGCTACACCTTC.

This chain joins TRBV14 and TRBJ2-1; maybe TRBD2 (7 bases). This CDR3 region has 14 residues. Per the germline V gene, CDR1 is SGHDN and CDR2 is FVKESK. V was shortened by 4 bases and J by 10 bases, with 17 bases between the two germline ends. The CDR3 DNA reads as TGTGCCAGCAGCCCTCGTGGGGGGGCAAGGGAGCAGTTCTTC. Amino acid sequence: CASSPRGGAREQFF. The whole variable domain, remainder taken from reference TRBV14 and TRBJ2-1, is EAGVTQFPSHSVIEKGQTVTLRCDPISGHDNLYWYRRVMGKEIKFLLHFVKESKQDESGMPNNRFLAERTGGTYSTLKVQPAELEDSGVYFCASSPRGGAREQFFGPGTRLTVL.

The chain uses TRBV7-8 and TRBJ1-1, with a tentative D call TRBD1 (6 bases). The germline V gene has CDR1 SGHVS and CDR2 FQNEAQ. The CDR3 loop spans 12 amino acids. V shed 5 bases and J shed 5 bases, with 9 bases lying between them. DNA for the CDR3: TGTGCCAGCAGCCCTCAGGGGACTGAAGCTTTCTTT. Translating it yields CASSPQGTEAFF.

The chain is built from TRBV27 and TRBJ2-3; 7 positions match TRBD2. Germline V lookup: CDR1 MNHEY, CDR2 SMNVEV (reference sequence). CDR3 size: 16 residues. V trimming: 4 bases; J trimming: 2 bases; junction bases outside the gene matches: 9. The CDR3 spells CASSSTGAGFTDTQYF. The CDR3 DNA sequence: TGTGCCAGCAGTTCCACAGGAGCGGGATTCACAGATACGCAGTATTTT.

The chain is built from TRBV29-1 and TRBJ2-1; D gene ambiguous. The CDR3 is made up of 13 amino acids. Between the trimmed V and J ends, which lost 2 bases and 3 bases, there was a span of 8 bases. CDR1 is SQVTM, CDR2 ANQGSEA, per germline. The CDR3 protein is CSVESGIYNEQFF. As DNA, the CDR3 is TGCAGCGTTGAATCGGGTATCTACAATGAGCAGTTCTTC.

The DNA of the CDR3 is TGTGCCTGGAGTGTTACTGGGGGGCAGGCCCAGCATTTT. Translating gives CAWSVTGGQAQHF. This chain uses TRBV30 with TRBJ1-5; D is possibly TRBD1 (6 bases). CDR3 size: 13 residues. With 0 bases removed from V and 11 bases from J, the gap between germline ends came to 14 bases. Germline CDR1 reads GTSNPN; CDR2 reads SVGIG (reference sequence).

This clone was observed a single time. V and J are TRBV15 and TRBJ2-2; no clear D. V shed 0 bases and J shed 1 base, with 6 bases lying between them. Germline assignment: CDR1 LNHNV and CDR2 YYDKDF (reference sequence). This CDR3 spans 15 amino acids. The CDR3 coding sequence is TGTGCCACCAGCAGAGACAGACTGAACACCGGGGAGCTGTTTTTT. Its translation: CATSRDRLNTGELFF. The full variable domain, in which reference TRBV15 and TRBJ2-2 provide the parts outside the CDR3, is DAMVIQNPRYQVTQFGKPVTLSCSQTLNHNVMYWYQQKSSQAPKLLFHYYDKDFNNEADTPDNFQSRRPNTSFCFLDIRSPGLGDTAMYLCATSRDRLNTGELFFGEGSRLTVL.

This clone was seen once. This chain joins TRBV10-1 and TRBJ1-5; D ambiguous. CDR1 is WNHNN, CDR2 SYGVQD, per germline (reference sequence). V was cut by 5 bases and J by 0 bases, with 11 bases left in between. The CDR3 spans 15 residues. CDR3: CASSWRSYSNQPQHF. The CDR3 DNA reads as TGCGCCAGCAGTTGGCGGAGCTATAGCAATCAGCCCCAGCATTTT.

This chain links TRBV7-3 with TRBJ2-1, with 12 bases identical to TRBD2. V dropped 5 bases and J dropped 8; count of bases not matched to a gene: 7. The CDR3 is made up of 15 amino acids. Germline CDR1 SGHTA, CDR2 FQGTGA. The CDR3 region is CASSPGLAGRYEQFF. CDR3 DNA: TGTGCCAGCAGCCCCGGACTAGCGGGAAGGTATGAGCAGTTCTTC.

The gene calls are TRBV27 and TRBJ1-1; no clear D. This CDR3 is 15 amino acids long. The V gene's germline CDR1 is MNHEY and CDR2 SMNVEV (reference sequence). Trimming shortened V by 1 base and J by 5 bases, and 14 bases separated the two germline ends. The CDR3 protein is CASSLFLGERTEAFF. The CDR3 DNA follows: TGTGCCAGCAGTTTATTTCTCGGTGAGAGAACTGAAGCTTTCTTT.

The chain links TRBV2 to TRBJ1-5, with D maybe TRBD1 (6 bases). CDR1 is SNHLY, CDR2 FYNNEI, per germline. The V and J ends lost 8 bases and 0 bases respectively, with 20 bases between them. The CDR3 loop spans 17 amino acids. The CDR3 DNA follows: TGTGCCAGCGCCACAGGGCCTCCCTCCATTAGCAATCAGCCCCAGCATTTT. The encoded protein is CASATGPPSISNQPQHF.

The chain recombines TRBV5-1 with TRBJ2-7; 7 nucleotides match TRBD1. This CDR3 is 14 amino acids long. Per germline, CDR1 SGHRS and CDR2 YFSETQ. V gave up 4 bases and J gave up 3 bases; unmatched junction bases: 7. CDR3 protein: CASSPTGSNYEQYF. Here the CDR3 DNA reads TGCGCCAGCAGCCCGACAGGGTCCAACTACGAGCAGTACTTC.

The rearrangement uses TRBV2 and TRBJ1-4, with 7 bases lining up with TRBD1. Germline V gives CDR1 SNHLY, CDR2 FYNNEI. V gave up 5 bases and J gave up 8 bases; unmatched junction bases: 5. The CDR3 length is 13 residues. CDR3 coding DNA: TGTGCCAGCAGTCCACAGGGGTGGGAAAAACTGTTTTTT. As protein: CASSPQGWEKLFF.